This T cell receptor beta chain originates from a study of T cells after yellow fever vaccination. Study-level findings and limits: Reappearing after the booster were most of the clones from primary vaccination (about 96% CD4, 85% to 90% CD8). Highly abundant clonotypes carried over from the bulk population could end up in FACS-sorted repertoires as contaminants. A weaker secondary response peaked on day 5, the primary on day 15.

TCRdb reanalysed the 5' RACE reads using MiXCR and keeps one entry per CDR3 protein. This sample has around 73,000 distinct CDR3 sequences, with approximately 7.5% found just once. This clonotype has a count of ten or more. The antigen is not known. The germline CDR1 and CDR2 sequences are MGHDK and SYGVNS. The CDR3 loop spans 15 amino acids. J lost 8 bases, V lost 2 bases, and 9 bases had no gene match. This clonotype was obtained from a man aged 30-40 years who received the YFV17D yellow fever vaccine. The sample in question was CD8+ T cells sorted from PBMCs, obtained on the day of the yellow fever booster vaccination. The chain joins TRBV25-1 to TRBJ2-1; TRBD2 matches 7 bases. This CDR3 is CASSENRGRAHEQFF. The CDR3, as DNA: TGTGCCAGCAGTGAAAATCGTGGGAGGGCCCATGAGCAGTTCTTC. Full variable domain (missing parts from reference TRBV25-1 and TRBJ2-1): EADIYQTPRYLVIGTGKKITLECSQTMGHDKMYWYQQDPGMELHLIHYSYGVNSTEKGDLSSESTVSRIRTEHFPLTLESARPSHTSQYLCASSENRGRAHEQFFGPGTRLTVL.